Shown below are 15 T cell receptor beta chains from a single sample sequenced in a study of T cells after yellow fever vaccination. Each CDR3 protein gets one entry after TCRdb re-called the 5' RACE reads with MiXCR. The sample contains 300,000 or so distinct CDR3 sequences, about 4% of which appear only once. Sequencing was performed on PBMCs, taken 5 days after the yellow fever booster vaccination. These receptors were collected from a man aged 18 to 29 who received the YFV17D yellow fever vaccine.

Many counts were recorded for this clonotype. V usage is TRBV20-1 and J usage is TRBJ2-7; 12 bases are shared with TRBD2. CDR1 and CDR2 from the germline V gene are DFQATT and SNEGSKA (reference sequence). The CDR3 sequence is 14 residues long. The junction had 4 bases not matched to a gene; V was cut back by 6 bases and J by 1 base. CDR3 coding DNA: TGCAGTGCGCGAACTAGCGGGGGGTCCTACGAGCAGTACTTC. This encodes CSARTSGGSYEQYF.

This clonotype has just a few counts. The chain joins TRBV2 to TRBJ2-7, with D tentatively TRBD1 (6 bases). The CDR3 is 13 residues long. Germline V lookup: CDR1 SNHLY, CDR2 FYNNEI. V was clipped by 7 bases and J by 3 bases, with 13 bases between them. This CDR3 reads CASTAGEFYEQYF. The CDR3 nucleotides are TGTGCCAGCACAGCAGGGGAATTCTACGAGCAGTACTTC.

This clonotype came up a few times. V and J are TRBV5-1 and TRBJ1-1, with TRBD1 as a possible D gene (6 bases). Germline CDR1 SGHRS, CDR2 YFSETQ. V was cut by 1 base and J by 1 base, with 17 bases left in between. CDR3 length equals 17 residues. In DNA, the CDR3 is TGCGCCAGCAGCTTGTCCGGTTGGGGACAAACGAACACTGAAGCTTTCTTT. Residues: CASSLSGWGQTNTEAFF.

This clonotype was detected ten times or more. A read error may account for a junction end that differs from germline. V and J are TRBV29-1 and TRBJ1-2; no clear D gene. The CDR3 has 10 residues. CDR1 is SQVTM and CDR2 is ANQGSEA in the germline V gene. As DNA, the CDR3 is TGCAGCGTTGATCAAGCTGGCTTCACCTTC. Amino acid sequence: CSVDQAGFTF. The whole variable domain, filled in from reference TRBV29-1 and TRBJ1-2, reads SAVISQKPSRDICQRGTSLTIQCQVDSQVTMMFWYRQQPGQSLTLIATANQGSEATYESGFVIDKFPISRPNLTFSTLTVSNMSPEDSSIYLCSVDQAGFTFGSGTRLTVV.

This clonotype was counted many times. The chain links TRBV28 to TRBJ2-7; D ambiguous. CDR3 length: 15 amino acids. Per the germline V gene, CDR1 is MDHEN and CDR2 is SYDVKM. V was shortened by 6 bases and J by 6 bases, with 21 bases between the two germline ends. The CDR3 nucleotides are TGTGCCAGCAGCGAATGGACCAAAGGGCTCTCCGAGCAGTACGTC. Translation: CASSEWTKGLSEQYV.

V usage is TRBV20-1 and J usage is TRBJ1-5; tentatively, D is TRBD1 (5 bases). Trimming pared 3 bases from V and 0 bases from J, leaving 12 bases between. The CDR3 sequence is 15 residues long. In germline, CDR1 is DFQATT, CDR2 SNEGSKA (reference sequence). The CDR3 sequence is CSARGGGYSNQPQHF. DNA of the CDR3: TGCAGTGCTAGGGGCGGGGGTTATAGCAATCAGCCCCAGCATTTT.

This clonotype has just a few counts. CDR3 sequence reads: CASRWTSGGLNEQFF. The DNA of the CDR3 is TGCGCCAGCAGGTGGACTAGCGGGGGGCTGAATGAGCAGTTCTTC. J is TRBJ2-1 and V is TRBV4-1; 14 bases agree with TRBD2. CDR3 size: 15 residues. Trimming cost V 6 bases and J 7 bases; bases outside gene matches: 5. Germline assignment: CDR1 MGHRA and CDR2 YSYEKL.

The chain uses TRBV7-8 and TRBJ1-4; the D gene is possibly TRBD1 (6 bases). Trimming removed 1 base from V and 8 bases from J, with 17 bases in between. The length of the CDR3 is 16 residues. Per germline, CDR1 SGHVS and CDR2 FQNEAQ. This CDR3 is CASSLVPAQGLEKLFF. The CDR3 DNA follows: TGTGCCAGCAGCTTAGTTCCCGCGCAGGGGCTGGAAAAACTGTTTTTT.

This clonotype was picked up a small number of times. The chain carries TRBV10-3 and TRBJ1-1; 8 bases are shared with TRBD1. Germline trimming cut 6 bases from V and 7 bases from J; bases unmatched to any gene: 4. This CDR3 has 12 residues. The germline gives CDR1 ENHRY, CDR2 SYGVKD. CDR3 sequence (DNA): TGTGCCATCAGAACAGGGGGTGATGAAGCTTTCTTT. It codes for CAIRTGGDEAFF.

This clonotype was found a few times. V and J are TRBV7-2 and TRBJ1-1, with D hard to call. The CDR3 has 14 amino acids. The germline V gene has CDR1 SGHTA and CDR2 FQGNSA. The V end was cut by 0 bases, the J end by 3 bases, with 8 bases between. CDR3 DNA sequence: TGTGCCAGCAGCTTAGCCGGTCCCCACACTGAAGCTTTCTTT. Amino acid sequence: CASSLAGPHTEAFF.

With respect to this clonotype: It may be a read error: a sequence one base away is much more abundant. The V call is TRBV4-1, the J call TRBJ2-1, with TRBD2 matching over 9 bases. The V gene's germline CDR1 is MGHRA and CDR2 YSYEKL. The CDR3 consists of 15 residues. This chain's CDR3 is CASSLAGTSYTEQFF. CDR3 nucleotide sequence: TGCGCCAGCAGTCTAGCGGGGACCTCCTACACTGAGCAGTTCTTC.

This clonotype has just a few counts. The chain employs TRBV5-1 and TRBJ2-7, with D perhaps TRBD2 (5 bases). CDR3 length: 15 amino acids. The V gene lost 0 bases and the J gene lost 4 bases, with 14 bases spanning the gap. Germline V gene data show CDR1 as SGHRS and CDR2 as YFSETQ. CDR3 in amino acids: CASSLAFQDSYEQYF. As DNA, the CDR3 is TGCGCCAGCAGCTTGGCCTTTCAGGACTCTTACGAGCAGTACTTC.

This clonotype has just a few counts. The J gene is TRBJ1-5, the V gene TRBV20-1; 9 nucleotides line up with TRBD1. The trim removed 6 bases at V and 4 bases at J, leaving 1 base unmatched. Germline V gives CDR1 DFQATT, CDR2 SNEGSKA (reference sequence). This CDR3 has 12 amino acids. CDR3 bases: TGCAGTGCGGGACAGGGAAATCAGCCCCAGCATTTT. This sequence encodes CSAGQGNQPQHF.

This clonotype has at least ten counts. The chain has TRBV15 and TRBJ1-5; no firm D call. In germline, CDR1 is LNHNV, CDR2 YYDKDF (reference sequence). Trimming stripped 1 base from V and 3 bases from J, with 7 bases between. CDR3 length equals 14 residues. The CDR3 region is CATSRGFVNQPQHF. The DNA for the CDR3 is TGTGCCACCAGCAGAGGTTTCGTCAATCAGCCCCAGCATTTT.

The genes are TRBV7-9 and TRBJ1-1; weak D call: TRBD1 (6 bases). V gave up 5 bases and J gave up 4 bases, with 20 bases separating them. The CDR3 is 16 amino acids. The germline V gene has CDR1 SEHNR and CDR2 FQNEAQ (reference sequence). The CDR3 is CASSGQFGVSFTEAFF. CDR3 nucleotides: TGTGCCAGCAGCGGACAGTTTGGGGTATCGTTCACTGAAGCTTTCTTT.